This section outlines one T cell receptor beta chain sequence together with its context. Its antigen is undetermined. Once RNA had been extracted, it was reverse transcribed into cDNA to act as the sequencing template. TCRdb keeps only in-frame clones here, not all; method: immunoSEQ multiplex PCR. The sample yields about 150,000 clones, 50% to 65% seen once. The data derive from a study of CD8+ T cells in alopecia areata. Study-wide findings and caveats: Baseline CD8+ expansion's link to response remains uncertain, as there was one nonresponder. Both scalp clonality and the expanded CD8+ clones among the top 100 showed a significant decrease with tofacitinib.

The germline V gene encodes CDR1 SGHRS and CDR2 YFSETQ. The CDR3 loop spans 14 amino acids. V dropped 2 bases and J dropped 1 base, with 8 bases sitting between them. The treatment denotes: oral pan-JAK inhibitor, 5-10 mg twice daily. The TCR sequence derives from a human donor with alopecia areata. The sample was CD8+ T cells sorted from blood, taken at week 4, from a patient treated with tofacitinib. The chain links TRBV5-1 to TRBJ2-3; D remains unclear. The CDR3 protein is CASSFERRTDTQYF. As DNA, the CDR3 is TGCGCCAGCAGCTTCGAGCGTCGCACAGATACGCAGTATTTT.